This record looks at one TCR beta chain sequence and its context. This clone's antigen is unknown. Per-base quality was not reported, and no clone a single base away is much larger than it. The data stem from a study of CD8+CD57+ T cells in acquired aplastic anemia (dated by TCRdb to 2017 to 2018). Some background on the complete study: DNA extracted from sorted CD4+ and CD8+ cells had a mean of approximately 3.5 ug, with a range of roughly 0.18 to 27.4 ug. CD8+CD57+ expansion was defined as frequency above the mean frequency observed in healthy subjects.

Overall study outcomes, separate from this receptor: No significant difference in CD8+ Simpson's diversity was found between patients and healthy controls (P=0.060). Roughly 30 CD8+ CDR3 sequences were shared between patients and controls but appeared highly expressed in patients and within their immunodominant clones.

Genomic DNA served as template for TCR beta VDJ combination and CDR3 sequence profiling. An Illumina HiSeq 2000 was used for TCR repertoire sequencing. Processing in the source paper ran as follows. Repertoire assessment relied on Simpson's diversity index, CDR3 size and DJ length profiles, and TRBV/TRBJ rearrangement plots. The most abundant DNA sequence in the deep sequencing data was taken as the immunodominant clone. CDR3 amino acid sequences were screened for sharing across subjects and were compared with published repertoires and the VDJdb database. Using fastp trimming at Q25 and MiXCR clonotype assembly, TCRdb reanalyzed the public sequencing data and kept in-frame beta chains. Each entry is one CDR3 protein sequence, shown with its most common DNA and genes. These V and J calls derive from TCRdb rather than the authors' analysis. This sample comprises approximately 220,000 distinct CDR3 sequences, less than 60% of them detected only once. The ten largest clones represent approximately 20% of the sample.

Patients chosen for sequencing had shown expansion of CD8+CD57+ cells by flow cytometry. Severe acquired aplastic anemia was diagnosed in all patients according to International Study of Aplastic Anemia and Agranulocytosis and Camitta criteria. No patient had received any therapy when blood was sampled. The study deep-sequenced TCR repertoires of sorted CD4+ and CD8+ blood T cells from severe aplastic anemia patients and healthy subjects. In the USA, patient enrollment took place under clinicaltrials.gov protocols 00001620, 01623167, 00001397, 00071045, 00081523 and 00961064. Ficoll-Paque density gradient centrifugation was used to isolate peripheral blood mononuclear cells. CD4+ and CD8+ T cells were sorted by FACS or magnetic beads before DNA extraction. Looking up the germline V gene (reference sequence) yields CDR1 LNHDA and CDR2 SQIVND. V and J are truncated by 3 bases and 1 base respectively, leaving an intervening sequence of 7 bases. The CDR3 covers 14 residues, taking in both the cysteine and the phenylalanine. Only CDR3 DNA remains: 42 bases, in frame from the first base.

The specimen sequenced was sorted CD4+, CD8+, or CD8+CD57+ T cells (not recorded which) from PBMCs. The V gene is TRBV19 and the J gene is TRBJ1-5, with the D gene call left open. The TCR comes from a human donor with aplastic anemia. The CDR3 is CASSIGGSNQPQHF. The DNA reads as follows: TGTGCCAGTAGTATTGGCGGGAGCAATCAGCCCCAGCATTTT.